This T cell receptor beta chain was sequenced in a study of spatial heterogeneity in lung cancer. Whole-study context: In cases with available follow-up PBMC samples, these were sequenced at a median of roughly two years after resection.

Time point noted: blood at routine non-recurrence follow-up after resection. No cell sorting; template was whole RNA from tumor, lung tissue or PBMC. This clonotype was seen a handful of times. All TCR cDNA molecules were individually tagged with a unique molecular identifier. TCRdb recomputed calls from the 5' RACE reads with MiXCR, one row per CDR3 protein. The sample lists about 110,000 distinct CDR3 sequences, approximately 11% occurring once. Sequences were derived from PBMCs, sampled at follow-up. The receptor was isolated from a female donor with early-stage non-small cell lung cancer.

The CDR3, as DNA: TGTGCCAGCTCACCACTTGGGTTGAACACTGAAGCTTTCTTT. It specifies CASSPLGLNTEAFF. The rearrangement joins TRBV18 to TRBJ1-1, with unresolved D. The germline gives CDR1 KGHSH, CDR2 LQKENI. The CDR3 loop spans 14 amino acids. Trimming stripped 1 base from V and 0 bases from J, with 6 bases between.